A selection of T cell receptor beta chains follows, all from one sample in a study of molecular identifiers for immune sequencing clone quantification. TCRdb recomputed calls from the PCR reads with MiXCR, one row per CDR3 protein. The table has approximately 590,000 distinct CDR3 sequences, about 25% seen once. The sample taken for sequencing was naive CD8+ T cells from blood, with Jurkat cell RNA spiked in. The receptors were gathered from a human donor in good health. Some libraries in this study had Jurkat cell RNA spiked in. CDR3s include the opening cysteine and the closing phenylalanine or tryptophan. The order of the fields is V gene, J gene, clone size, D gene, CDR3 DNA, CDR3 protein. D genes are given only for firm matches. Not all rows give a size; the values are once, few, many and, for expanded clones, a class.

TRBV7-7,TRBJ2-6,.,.,TGTGCCAGCAGCTCATTGGGCAGGTCAAGCTCTGGGGCCAACGTCCTGACTTTC,CASSSLGRSSSGANVLTF
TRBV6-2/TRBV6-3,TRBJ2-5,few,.,TGTGCCAGCAGTTACTCCGGACTTTCCTCGGAGACCCAGTACTTC,CASSYSGLSSETQYF
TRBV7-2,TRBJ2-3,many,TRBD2,TGTGCCAGCAGCTCACTAGCGGTGAGCACAGATACGCAGTATTTT,CASSSLAVSTDTQYF
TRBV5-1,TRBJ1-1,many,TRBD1,TGCGCCAGCGGGGACAGAGCGAACACTGAAGCTTTCTTT,CASGDRANTEAFF
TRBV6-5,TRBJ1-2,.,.,TGTGCCAGCAGTGGGGGGGCGGGCGGCTACACCTTC,CASSGGAGGYTF
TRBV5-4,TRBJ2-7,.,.,TGTGCCAGCAGCTTGGGACAATTTATCTCCTACGAGCAGTACTTC,CASSLGQFISYEQYF
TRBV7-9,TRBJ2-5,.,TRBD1,TGTGCCAGCGGCTCGGACAGGGACCTTCAAGAGACCCAGTACTTC,CASGSDRDLQETQYF
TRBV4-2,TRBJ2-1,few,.,TGTGCCAGCAGCCAAGATTCGGGTACAAGTGAGCAGTTCTTC,CASSQDSGTSEQFF
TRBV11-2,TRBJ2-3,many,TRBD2,TGTGCCAGCAGCTACACTAGCGGAGGTGGAGATACGCAGTATTTT,CASSYTSGGGDTQYF
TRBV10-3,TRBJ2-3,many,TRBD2,TGTGCCACCGGAGGCGGGGGAGCCGCAGATACGCAGTATTTT,CATGGGGAADTQYF
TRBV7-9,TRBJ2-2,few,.,TGTGCCAGCAGCGGAAGTGCTTTGGGGCTGTTTTTT,CASSGSALGLFF
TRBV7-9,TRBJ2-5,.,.,TGTGCCAGCAGCTTAACCAGTTGGGACCAAGAGACCCAGTACTTC,CASSLTSWDQETQYF
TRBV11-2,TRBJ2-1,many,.,TGTGCCAGCAGCTTATCTTTCGGCAATGAGCAGTTCTTC,CASSLSFGNEQFF
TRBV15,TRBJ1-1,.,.,TGTGCCACCAGCAGAGAGGAGACACATTACTTGAACACTGAAGCTTTCTTT,CATSREETHYLNTEAFF
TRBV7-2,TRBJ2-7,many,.,TGTGCCAGCAGCCCGCCATGGGACGAGCAGTACTTC,CASSPPWDEQYF
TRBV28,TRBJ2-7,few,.,TGTGCCAGCTCCGGGGACTCGGCAGTTGTAAGCTACGAGCAGCACTTC,CASSGDSAVVSYEQHF
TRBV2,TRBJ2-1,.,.,TGTGTCAGCAGTGAAGGCGGGGTCTACAATGAGCAGTTCTTC,CVSSEGGVYNEQFF
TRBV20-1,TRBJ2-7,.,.,TGCAGTGCCAAGGACGGTAAGCGGTACGAGCAGTACTTC,CSAKDGKRYEQYF
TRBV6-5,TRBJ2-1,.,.,TGTGCCAGCAGTTACGGGAGGTCGGAGGAGGGTGAGCAGTTCTTC,CASSYGRSEEGEQFF
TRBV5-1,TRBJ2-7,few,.,TGCGCCAGCAGCTTGGACATACGAACCTACGAGCAGTACTTC,CASSLDIRTYEQYF
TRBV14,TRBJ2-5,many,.,TGTGCCAGCAGCCCACTATTCCTAGAGACCCAGTACTTC,CASSPLFLETQYF
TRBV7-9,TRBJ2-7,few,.,TGTGCCAGCAGCCCCTGGGACGGCCCAGGCGCCTACGAGCAGTACTTC,CASSPWDGPGAYEQYF
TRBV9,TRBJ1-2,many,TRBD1,TGTGCCAGCAGCGAAGAAACAGGGGGCGGAATCAAAGGCTACACCTTC,CASSEETGGGIKGYTF
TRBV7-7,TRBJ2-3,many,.,TGTGCTAGCAGCTTAGCGGTCACAGATACGCAGTATTTT,CASSLAVTDTQYF
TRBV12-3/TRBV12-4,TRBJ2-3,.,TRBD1,TGTGCCAGCAGCTTGTCGACAGGGGCTGAGGGGGATACGCAGTATTTT,CASSLSTGAEGDTQYF
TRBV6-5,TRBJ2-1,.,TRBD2,TGTGCCAGCAGTTACTCTGGGGGAGGGGAGCAGTTCTTC,CASSYSGGGEQFF
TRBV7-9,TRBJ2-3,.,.,TGTGCCAGCAGCTTAGAGGGATGGGGCACAGATACGCAGTATTTT,CASSLEGWGTDTQYF
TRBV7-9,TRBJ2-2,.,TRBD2,TGTGCCAGCAGAAATCCCTCACTAGCGGGGGGCCCGCTGTCGTTCGCCGGGGAGCTGTTTTTT,CASRNPSLAGGPLSFAGELFF
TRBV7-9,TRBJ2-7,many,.,TGTGCCAGCAGCTTAAGTTCGGACTGGACCTACGAGCAGTACTTC,CASSLSSDWTYEQYF
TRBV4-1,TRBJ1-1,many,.,TGCGCCAGCAGCCAAGGGGCCACCCCGGGATACGCTGAAGCTTTCTTT,CASSQGATPGYAEAFF
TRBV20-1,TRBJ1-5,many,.,TGCAGTGCTGACGACAGCTCCAATCAGCCCCAGCATTTT,CSADDSSNQPQHF
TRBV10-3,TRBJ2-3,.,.,TGTGCCATCAGTGAGTCTGGCCGCACAGATACGCAGTATTTT,CAISESGRTDTQYF